This paragraph covers one T cell receptor beta chain sequence. The target antigen is unknown. The CDR3 loop spans 14 amino acids. With V trimmed by 10 bases and J by 4 bases, 12 bases remained unmatched. The germline CDR1 and CDR2 sequences are LNHNV and YYDKDF (reference sequence). The data are from a study of T-cell reconstitution after alpha-beta-depleted transplantation in children. Preparing the TCRbeta library involved the use of unique molecular identifiers. Each CDR3 protein gets one entry after TCRdb re-called the PCR reads with MiXCR. The sample holds some 200,000 distinct CDR3 sequences; under 8.5% are singletons and the top ten take approximately 34%. The study, taken as a whole, reports: Reports say that about two months after transplant, the alpha-beta T cells came out of several hundred graft clones that had expanded. At the one-year point after transplant, T-cell counts and TCRbeta diversity were found to come mostly from T cells that had been newly produced. The high TCRbeta diversity at day 60 in some patients came from surviving recipient T cells and thymic progenitors.

The sample in question was PBMCs, mostly from graft donor cells, obtained 360 days after TCRalphabeta/CD19-depleted stem cell transplant. The receptor's source is a male patient aged 2-10 years who had a stem cell transplant for acute myeloid leukemia, so the T cells may come from the graft donor. This rearrangement joins TRBV15 to TRBJ2-5; 7 bases map to TRBD1. The CDR3 region has the DNA TGTGCCATCACAGGGGCGCCGGATCGAGAGACCCAGTACTTC. This gives the protein CAITGAPDRETQYF.